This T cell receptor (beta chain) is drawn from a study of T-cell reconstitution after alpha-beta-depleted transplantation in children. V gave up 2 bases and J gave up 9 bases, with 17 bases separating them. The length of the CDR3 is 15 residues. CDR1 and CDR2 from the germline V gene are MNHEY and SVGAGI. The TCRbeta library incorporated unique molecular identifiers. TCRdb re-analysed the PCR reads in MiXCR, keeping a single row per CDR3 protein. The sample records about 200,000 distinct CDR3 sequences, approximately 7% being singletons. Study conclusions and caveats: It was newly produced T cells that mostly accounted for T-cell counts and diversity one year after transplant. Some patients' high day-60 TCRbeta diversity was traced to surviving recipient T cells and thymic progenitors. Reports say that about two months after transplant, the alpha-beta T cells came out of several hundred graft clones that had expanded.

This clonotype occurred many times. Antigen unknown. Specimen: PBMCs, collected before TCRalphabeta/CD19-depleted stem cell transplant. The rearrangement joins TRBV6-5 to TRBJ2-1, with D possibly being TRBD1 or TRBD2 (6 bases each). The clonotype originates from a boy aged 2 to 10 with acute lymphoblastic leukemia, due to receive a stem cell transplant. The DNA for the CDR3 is TGTGCCAGCAGTTACAGTAGCTCGGGGGCCTTTGAGCAGTTCTTC. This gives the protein CASSYSSSGAFEQFF.